This TCR beta chain was recorded in a study of blood T cells in healthy people across ages. Study-wide points: A strong correlation between TCR beta diversity and naive T cell percentage was seen. The fall in TCR beta diversity per million T cells was roughly linear with age.

Primers used in a second PCR of about 7 to 12 cycles were a sample-barcoded 5' primer and a J-beta primer mix. The authors tagged each cDNA molecule using a template-switch adaptor with 12 random nucleotides. TCRdb processed the 5' RACE reads anew with MiXCR; each CDR3 protein has one entry. The data show fewer than 600,000 distinct CDR3 sequences, about 27% seen once. A remark on this clonotype: What it recognizes is unknown.

The CDR3 has 12 residues. CDR1 and CDR2 (germline): SEHNR, FQNEAQ (reference sequence). Trimming took off 5 bases at V and 7 bases at J, with 11 bases between the two ends. The same data also contributed to another study, on T cells of mothers and their children. From that report: Samples were obtained from a few healthy Caucasian mothers and their six children.

Sequenced: blood. The chain recombines TRBV7-9 with TRBJ1-1; D is perhaps TRBD1 (5 bases). The clonotype comes from a boy aged 2 to 10 in good health. As DNA, the CDR3 is TGTGCCAGCAGCCCGGGACGGATTGAAGCTTTCTTT. Protein sequence: CASSPGRIEAFF.